This T cell receptor beta chain was captured by sequencing in a study of blood T cells in healthy people across ages. Study-level findings and limits: Any conclusive comparison of naive versus antigen-experienced cells was prevented by using unsorted PBMCs. Researchers deemed the diversity estimates from one million T cells underestimates.

Combining a sample-barcoded 5' primer with a J-beta primer mix, a second PCR ran for roughly 7 to 11 cycles. Every molecule of cDNA carried a tag from a template-switch adaptor with 12 random nucleotides. Via MiXCR, TCRdb re-called the 5' RACE reads, giving one row per CDR3 protein. This repertoire shows about 640,000 distinct CDR3 sequences, around 31% found once; its top ten account for approximately 15%. In its sample, this clonotype was seen many times. Antigen: not known. CDR1 is DFQATT, CDR2 SNEGSKA, per germline (reference sequence). The V gene end was trimmed by 6 bases and the J gene end by 1 base; junction bases not matched to a gene: 6. The CDR3 consists of 14 residues. The study isolated at least 6 million PBMCs from each sample.

The specimen sequenced was blood. This TCR came from a woman of 80 years or more in good health. This chain connects TRBV20-1 to TRBJ2-7; 10 bases map to TRBD1. The CDR3 region has the DNA TGCAGTGCGTGGGACAGGGGTTCATCCTACGAGCAGTACTTC. The encoded protein is CSAWDRGSSYEQYF.